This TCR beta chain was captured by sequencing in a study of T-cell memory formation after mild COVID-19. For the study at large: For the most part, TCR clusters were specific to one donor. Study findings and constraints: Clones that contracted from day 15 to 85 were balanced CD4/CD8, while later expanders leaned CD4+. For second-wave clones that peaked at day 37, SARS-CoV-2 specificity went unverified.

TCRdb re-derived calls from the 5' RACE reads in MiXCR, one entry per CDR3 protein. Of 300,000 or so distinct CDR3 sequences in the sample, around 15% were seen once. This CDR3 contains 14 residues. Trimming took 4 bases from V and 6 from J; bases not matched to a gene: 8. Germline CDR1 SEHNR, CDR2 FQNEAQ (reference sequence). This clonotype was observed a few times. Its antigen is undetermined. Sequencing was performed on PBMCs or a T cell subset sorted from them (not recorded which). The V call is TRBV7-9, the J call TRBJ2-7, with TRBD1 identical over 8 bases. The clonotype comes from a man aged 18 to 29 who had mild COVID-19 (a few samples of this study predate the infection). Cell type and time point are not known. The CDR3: CASSSRTGFGEQYF. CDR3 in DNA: TGTGCCAGCAGCTCGAGGACAGGGTTTGGCGAGCAGTACTTC.